This TCR beta chain was recorded in a study of T-cell memory formation after mild COVID-19. This clonotype was seen a handful of times. The antigen is unknown. TCRdb re-called the 5' RACE reads through MiXCR, storing one row per CDR3 protein. In the table there are some 330,000 distinct CDR3 sequences, roughly 21% of which are singletons. The CDR3 has 17 amino acids. Germline V lookup: CDR1 SQVTM, CDR2 ANQGSEA. J was trimmed by 6 bases and V by 6 bases; bases with no gene match: 18. General study points: Memory from before infection featured some responding clones, which suggests cross-reactive memory joined. CD4/CD8 balance held among clones contracting day 15 to 85, and later expanders leaned CD4+.

What was sequenced was PBMCs or a T cell subset sorted from them (not recorded which). The clonotype comes from an adult woman who had mild COVID-19 (a few samples of this study predate the infection). Cell type and time point are not known. The chain employs TRBV29-1 and TRBJ2-2, with TRBD1 identical over 8 bases. The CDR3 bases are TGCAGCGTCCGGAGAGACAGGGGACGAGCGGTCGCCGGGGAGCTGTTTTTT. Its translation: CSVRRDRGRAVAGELFF.